The clone carrying this TCR beta chain was found many times. Other DNA sequences in the sample encode the same CDR3. Ahead of thyroid surgery, no patient had received treatment of any kind. The data derive from a study of metastatic and nonmetastatic thyroid tumors. TCRdb re-processed the PCR reads through MiXCR. There are around 30,000 clones in the sample; 20% to 25% occur only once, and 2% to 3% lies in the top ten. The germline V gene encodes CDR1 ENHRY and CDR2 SYGVKD. The CDR3 length is 14 residues. Germline trimming cut 5 bases from V and 0 bases from J; bases unmatched to any gene: 0. Input material: blood. This sequence was found in a female donor with papillary thyroid cancer or a benign thyroid nodule (not recorded which). Some clones in this sample may be carry-over from other donors' samples. V and J are TRBV10-3 and TRBJ2-7, with 11 bases aligning to TRBD2. The CDR3 DNA is TGTGCCATCAGTACTAGCGGGAGCTCCTACGAGCAGTACTTC. This encodes CAISTSGSSYEQYF.